This T cell receptor (beta chain) was profiled in a study of T cells in Graves' hyperthyroidism and ophthalmopathy. There are many counts of this clonotype. RNA transcripts yielded amplified TCR beta CDR3 regions. RT-PCR in the first round (using the HTBI primer set) targeted the TCR CDR3. TCRdb redid the calling of the multiplex PCR reads with MiXCR, one entry per CDR3 protein. The table shows some 600,000 distinct CDR3 sequences, with more than 11% occurring only once. Germline V CDR1 and CDR2: GTSNPN, SVGIG (reference sequence). The CDR3 length is 15 residues. Unmatched junction bases numbered 6, after V lost 5 bases and J lost 2 bases.

This TCR was sampled from a woman in her 30s with Graves' hyperthyroidism that later progressed to Graves' ophthalmopathy. The V call is TRBV30, the J call TRBJ2-2; 9 bases fit TRBD1. Sequenced: blood. The CDR3 DNA follows: TGTGCCTGGTCCAGGACAGGGGATAACACCGGGGAGCTGTTTTTT. Translating it yields CAWSRTGDNTGELFF.